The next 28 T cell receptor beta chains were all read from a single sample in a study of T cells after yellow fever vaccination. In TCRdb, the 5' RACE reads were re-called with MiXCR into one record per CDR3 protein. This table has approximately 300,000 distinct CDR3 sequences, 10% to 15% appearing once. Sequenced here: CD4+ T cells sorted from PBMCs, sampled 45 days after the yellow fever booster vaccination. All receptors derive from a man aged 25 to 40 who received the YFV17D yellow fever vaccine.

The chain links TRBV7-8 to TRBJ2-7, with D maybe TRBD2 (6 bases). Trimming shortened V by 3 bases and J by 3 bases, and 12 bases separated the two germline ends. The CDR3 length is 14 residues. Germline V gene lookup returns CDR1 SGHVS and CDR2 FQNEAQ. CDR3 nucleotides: TGTGCCAGCAGCTTTACTAGCAGAAACTACGAGCAGTACTTC. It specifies CASSFTSRNYEQYF.

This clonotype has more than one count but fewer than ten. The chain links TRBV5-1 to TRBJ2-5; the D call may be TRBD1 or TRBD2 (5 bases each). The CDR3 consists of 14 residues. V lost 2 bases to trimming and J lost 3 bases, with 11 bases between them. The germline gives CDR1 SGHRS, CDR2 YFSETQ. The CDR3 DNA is TGCGCCAGCAGCTTCCCGGGACGGAAAGAGACCCAGTACTTC. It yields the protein CASSFPGRKETQYF.

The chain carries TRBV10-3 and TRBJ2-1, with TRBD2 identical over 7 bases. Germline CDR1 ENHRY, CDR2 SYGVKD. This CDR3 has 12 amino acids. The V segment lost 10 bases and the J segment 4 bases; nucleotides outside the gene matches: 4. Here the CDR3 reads CATEGLYNEQFF. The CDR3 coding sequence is TGTGCCACAGAGGGACTATACAATGAGCAGTTCTTC.

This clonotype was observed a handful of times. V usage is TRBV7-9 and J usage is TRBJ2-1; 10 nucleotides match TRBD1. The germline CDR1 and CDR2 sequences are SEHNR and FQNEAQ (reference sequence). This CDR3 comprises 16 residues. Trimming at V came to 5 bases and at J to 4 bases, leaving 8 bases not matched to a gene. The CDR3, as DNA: TGTGCCAGCAGCACTAGACCGGGACAGGGGTACAATGAGCAGTTCTTC. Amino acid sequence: CASSTRPGQGYNEQFF.

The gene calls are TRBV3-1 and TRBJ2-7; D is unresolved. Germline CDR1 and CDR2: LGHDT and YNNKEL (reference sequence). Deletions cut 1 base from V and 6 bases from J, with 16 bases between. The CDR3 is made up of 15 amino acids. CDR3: CASSQAVLHQSEQYF. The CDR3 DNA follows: TGTGCCAGCAGCCAAGCGGTCCTACACCAGAGCGAGCAGTACTTC.

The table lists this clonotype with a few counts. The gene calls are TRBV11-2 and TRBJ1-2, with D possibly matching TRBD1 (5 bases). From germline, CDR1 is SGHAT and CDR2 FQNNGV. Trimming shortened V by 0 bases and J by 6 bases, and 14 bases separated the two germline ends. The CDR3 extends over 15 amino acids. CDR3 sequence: CASSLEGSRGNGYTF. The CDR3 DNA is TGTGCCAGCAGCTTAGAGGGAAGTCGGGGGAATGGCTACACCTTC.

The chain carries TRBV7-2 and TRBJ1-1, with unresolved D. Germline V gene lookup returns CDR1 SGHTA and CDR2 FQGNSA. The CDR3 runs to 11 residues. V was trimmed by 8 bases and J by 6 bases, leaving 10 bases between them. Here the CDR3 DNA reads TGTGCCAGCGCTGGGCGTGCTGAAGCTTTCTTT. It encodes CASAGRAEAFF.

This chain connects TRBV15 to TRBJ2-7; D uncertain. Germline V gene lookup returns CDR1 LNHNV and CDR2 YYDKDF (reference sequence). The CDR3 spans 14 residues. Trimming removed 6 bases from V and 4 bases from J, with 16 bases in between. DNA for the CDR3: TGTGCCACCAGTGTAGCCCTCAAAGGGTACGAGCAGTACTTC. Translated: CATSVALKGYEQYF.

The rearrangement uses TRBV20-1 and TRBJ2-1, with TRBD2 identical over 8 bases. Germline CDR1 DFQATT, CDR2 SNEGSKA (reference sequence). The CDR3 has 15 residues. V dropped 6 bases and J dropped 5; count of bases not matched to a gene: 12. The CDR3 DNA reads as TGCAGTGCCGGGGGGGGCGGGAGGATACACAATGAGCAGTTCTTC. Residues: CSAGGGGRIHNEQFF.

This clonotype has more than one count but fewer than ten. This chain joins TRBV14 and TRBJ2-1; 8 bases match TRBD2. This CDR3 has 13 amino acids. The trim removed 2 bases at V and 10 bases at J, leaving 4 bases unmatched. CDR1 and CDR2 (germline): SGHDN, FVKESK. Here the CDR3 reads CASSQFPGGEQFF. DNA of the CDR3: TGTGCCAGCAGCCAATTTCCGGGAGGGGAGCAGTTCTTC. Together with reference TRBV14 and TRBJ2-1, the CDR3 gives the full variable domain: EAGVTQFPSHSVIEKGQTVTLRCDPISGHDNLYWYRRVMGKEIKFLLHFVKESKQDESGMPNNRFLAERTGGTYSTLKVQPAELEDSGVYFCASSQFPGGEQFFGPGTRLTVL.

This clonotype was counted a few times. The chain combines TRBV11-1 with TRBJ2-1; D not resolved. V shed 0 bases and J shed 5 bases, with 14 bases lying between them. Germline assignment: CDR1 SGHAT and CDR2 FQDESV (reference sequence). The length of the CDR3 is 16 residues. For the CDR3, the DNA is TGTGCCAGCAGCTTAGCCAGTTCCGACCTCGACAATGAGCAGTTCTTC. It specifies CASSLASSDLDNEQFF.

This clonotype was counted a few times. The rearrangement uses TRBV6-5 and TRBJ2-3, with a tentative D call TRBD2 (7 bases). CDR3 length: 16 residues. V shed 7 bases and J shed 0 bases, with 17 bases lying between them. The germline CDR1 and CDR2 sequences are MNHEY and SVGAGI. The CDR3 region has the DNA TGTGCCAGCACCCAAAGGGGGGGACTTAGCACAGATACGCAGTATTTT. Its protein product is CASTQRGGLSTDTQYF.

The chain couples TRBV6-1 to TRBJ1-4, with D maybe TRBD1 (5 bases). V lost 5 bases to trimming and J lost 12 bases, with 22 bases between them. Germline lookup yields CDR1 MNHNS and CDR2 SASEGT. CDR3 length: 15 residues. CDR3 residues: CASSTTFGQGFELFF. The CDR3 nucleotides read TGTGCCAGCAGTACCACATTCGGACAAGGCTTCGAACTGTTTTTT.

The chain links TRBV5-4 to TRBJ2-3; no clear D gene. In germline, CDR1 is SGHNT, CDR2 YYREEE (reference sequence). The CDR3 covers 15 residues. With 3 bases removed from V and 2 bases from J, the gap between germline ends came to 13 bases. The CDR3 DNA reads TGTGCCAGCAGCTCAGCCAACAAAAACACAGATACGCAGTATTTT. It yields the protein CASSSANKNTDTQYF.

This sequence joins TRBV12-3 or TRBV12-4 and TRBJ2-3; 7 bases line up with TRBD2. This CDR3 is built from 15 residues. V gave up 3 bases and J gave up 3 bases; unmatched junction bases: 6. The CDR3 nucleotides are TGTGCCAGCAGTTTGCGGGAGTACGATACAGATACGCAGTATTTT. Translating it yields CASSLREYDTDTQYF.

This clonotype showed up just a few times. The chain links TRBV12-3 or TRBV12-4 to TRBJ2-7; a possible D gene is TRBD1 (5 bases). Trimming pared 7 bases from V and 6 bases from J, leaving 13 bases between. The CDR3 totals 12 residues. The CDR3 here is CASNFDSLEQYF. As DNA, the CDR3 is TGTGCCAGCAACTTCGACAGCCTCGAGCAGTACTTC.

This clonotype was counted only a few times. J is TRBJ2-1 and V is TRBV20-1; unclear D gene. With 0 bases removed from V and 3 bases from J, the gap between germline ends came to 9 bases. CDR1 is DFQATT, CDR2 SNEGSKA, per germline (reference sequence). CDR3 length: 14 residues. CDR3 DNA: TGCAGTGCTAGAGAAAGTGGCTACTACAATGAGCAGTTCTTC. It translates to CSARESGYYNEQFF.

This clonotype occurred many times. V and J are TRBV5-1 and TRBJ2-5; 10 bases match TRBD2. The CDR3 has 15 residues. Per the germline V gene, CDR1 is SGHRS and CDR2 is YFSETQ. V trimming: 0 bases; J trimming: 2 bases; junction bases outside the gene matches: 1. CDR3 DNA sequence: TGCGCCAGCAGCTTGGGGACTAGCGGACAAGAGACCCAGTACTTC. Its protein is CASSLGTSGQETQYF.

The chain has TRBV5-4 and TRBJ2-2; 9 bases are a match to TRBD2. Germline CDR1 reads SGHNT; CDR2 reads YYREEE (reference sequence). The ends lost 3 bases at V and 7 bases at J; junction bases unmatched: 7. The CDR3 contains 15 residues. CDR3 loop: CASSSKREVLGELFF. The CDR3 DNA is TGTGCCAGCAGCTCGAAGCGGGAGGTTCTCGGGGAGCTGTTTTTT.

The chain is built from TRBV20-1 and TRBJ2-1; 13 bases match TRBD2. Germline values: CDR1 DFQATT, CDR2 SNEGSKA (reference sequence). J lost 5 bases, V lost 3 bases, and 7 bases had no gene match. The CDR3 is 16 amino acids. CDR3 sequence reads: CSARVGLAGPDNEQFF. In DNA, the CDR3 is TGCAGTGCTAGGGTGGGACTAGCGGGACCTGACAATGAGCAGTTCTTC.

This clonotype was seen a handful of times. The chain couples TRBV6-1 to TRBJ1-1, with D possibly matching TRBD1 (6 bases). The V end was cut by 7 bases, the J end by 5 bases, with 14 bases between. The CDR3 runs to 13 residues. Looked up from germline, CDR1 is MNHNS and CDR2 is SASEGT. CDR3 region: CASIRQVETEAFF. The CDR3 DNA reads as TGTGCCAGCATAAGACAGGTTGAAACTGAAGCTTTCTTT.

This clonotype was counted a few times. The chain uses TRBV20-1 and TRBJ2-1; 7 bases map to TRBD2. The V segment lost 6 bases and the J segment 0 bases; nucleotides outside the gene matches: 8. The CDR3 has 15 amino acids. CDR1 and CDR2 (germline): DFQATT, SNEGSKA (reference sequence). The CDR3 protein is CSAATRGSSYNEQFF. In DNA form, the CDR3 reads TGCAGTGCCGCCACCCGCGGGAGCTCCTACAATGAGCAGTTCTTC.

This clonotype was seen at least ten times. DNA for the CDR3: TGTGCCAGCAGTAAGCGCTCCAGCGGTGTGATGGCCTACGAGCAGTACTTC. It is translated as CASSKRSSGVMAYEQYF. The genes are TRBV12-3 or TRBV12-4 and TRBJ2-7; D perhaps matches TRBD2 (5 bases). Trimming removed 5 bases from V and 2 bases from J, with 22 bases in between. The CDR3 has 17 residues.

CDR3 coding DNA: TGCGCCAGCAGCTACGAGGGGGATACGCAGTATTTT. It codes for CASSYEGDTQYF. The V and J genes are TRBV5-1 and TRBJ2-3; D could derive from TRBD1 or TRBD2 (5 bases each). V was cut by 3 bases and J by 6 bases, with 8 bases left in between. Germline V gives CDR1 SGHRS, CDR2 YFSETQ. This CDR3 region has 12 residues.

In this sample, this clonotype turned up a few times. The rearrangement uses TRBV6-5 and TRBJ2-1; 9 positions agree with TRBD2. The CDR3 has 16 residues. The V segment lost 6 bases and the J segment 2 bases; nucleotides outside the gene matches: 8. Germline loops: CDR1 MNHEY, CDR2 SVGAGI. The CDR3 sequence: CASSPPGTSPYNEQFF. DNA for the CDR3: TGTGCCAGCAGCCCCCCCGGGACTAGCCCCTACAATGAGCAGTTCTTC.

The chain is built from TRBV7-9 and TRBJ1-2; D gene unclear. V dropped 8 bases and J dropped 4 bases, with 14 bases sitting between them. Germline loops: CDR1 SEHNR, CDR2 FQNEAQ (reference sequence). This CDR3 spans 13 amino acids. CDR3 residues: CASSVGPLYGYTF. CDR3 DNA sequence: TGTGCCAGCTCCGTCGGACCGCTCTATGGCTACACCTTC.

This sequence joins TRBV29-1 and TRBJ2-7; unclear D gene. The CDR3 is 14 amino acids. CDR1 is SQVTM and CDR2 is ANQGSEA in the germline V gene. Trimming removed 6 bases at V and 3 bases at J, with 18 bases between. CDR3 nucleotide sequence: TGCAGCGTCGTTTCGGATGCACAAGTCTACGAGCAGTACTTC. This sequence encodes CSVVSDAQVYEQYF.

In nucleotides, the CDR3 is TGCGCCAGCAGCCAAGGAGTGCCCGGGACCGAAAAACTGTTTTTT. This codes for CASSQGVPGTEKLFF. The V gene is TRBV4-3, the J gene TRBJ1-4, with D possibly matching TRBD1 (5 bases). Germline V gene data show CDR1 as LGHNA and CDR2 as YSLEER. This CDR3 spans 15 amino acids. V was clipped by 1 base and J by 8 bases, with 14 bases between them.